This T cell receptor beta chain emerged from a study of cytomegalovirus exposure and HLA in healthy donors. Trimming removed 6 bases from V and 2 bases from J; junction bases left unmatched: 9. The CDR3 has 16 residues. Germline V gene lookup returns CDR1 LNHDA and CDR2 SQIVND (reference sequence). The primer mix had 60 Vbeta and 13 Jbeta primers. Generated by immunoSEQ multiplex PCR, the TCRdb table keeps only in-frame clones and is missing some. The table lists around 150,000 clones, over 75% of them singletons. The source is a man aged 45 to 65 in good health and CMV-seropositive. The sequencing input was PBMCs. The rearrangement links TRBV19 to TRBJ1-5, with TRBD1 matching over 8 bases. For the CDR3, the DNA is TGTGCCAGTAGCTTACAGGGGGGGAAGGGCAATCAGCCCCAGCATTTT. It translates to CASSLQGGKGNQPQHF.